This passage covers 14 T cell receptor beta chains from one sample sequenced in a study of metastatic and nonmetastatic thyroid tumors. Thyroid surgery was performed in patients who had received no treatment beforehand. TCRdb reprocessed the PCR reads using MiXCR. The data contain around 61,000 clones, less than 30% of them seen just once; the ten biggest clones take up around a sixth. The sample taken for sequencing was blood. The receptors originated from a female donor with papillary thyroid cancer or a benign thyroid nodule (not recorded which). Some clones in this sample may be carry-over from other donors' samples.

This clone was seen at least ten times. The CDR3 does not end in the conserved phenylalanine or tryptophan, so this is likely a read error. V usage is TRBV16 and J usage is TRBJ1-2; TRBD1 matches 7 bases. Per the germline V gene, CDR1 is KGHSY and CDR2 is FQNENV. The CDR3 runs to 15 residues. V trimming: 4 bases; J trimming: 6 bases; junction bases outside the gene matches: 11. The CDR3 region is CASSLTPTGPNGYTS. The CDR3 DNA reads as TGTGCCAGCAGCCTAACCCCGACAGGGCCTAATGGCTACACCTCC.

This clone was picked up many times. The chain carries TRBV5-6 and TRBJ2-4; D possibly corresponds to TRBD2 (6 bases). The length of the CDR3 is 16 residues. V was clipped by 0 bases and J by 1 base, with 11 bases between them. Germline CDR1 and CDR2: SGHDT and YYEEEE. As DNA, the CDR3 is TGTGCCAGCAGCTTGGGCTCGGGGGTGGCCAAAAACATTCAGTACTTC. It translates to CASSLGSGVAKNIQYF.

The V gene is TRBV19, the J gene TRBJ1-6; D remains unclear. The CDR3 extends over 15 amino acids. CDR1 LNHDA and CDR2 SQIVND come from the germline V gene (reference sequence). V lost 3 bases, J lost 3 bases, and 9 bases lay in between. CDR3 in DNA: TGTGCCAGTAGTATCGGGCAAGTCTATAATTCACCCCTCCACTTT. It encodes CASSIGQVYNSPLHF.

V and J are TRBV6-2 or TRBV6-3 and TRBJ1-6; 7 bases are shared with TRBD1. Germline V CDR1 and CDR2: MNHEY, SVGEGT. CDR3 size: 12 residues. Trimming removed 11 bases from V and 8 bases from J; junction bases left unmatched: 6. The chain's CDR3 is CASTRGDSPLHF. The CDR3 bases are TGTGCCTCTACCAGGGGGGATTCACCCCTCCACTTT.

Many counts were recorded for this clone. The chain joins TRBV6-1 to TRBJ1-1; D uncertain. V was shortened by 9 bases and J by 1 base, with 12 bases between the two germline ends. This CDR3 comprises 13 residues. Per germline, CDR1 MNHNS and CDR2 SASEGT. CDR3 residues: CASRLKGNTEAFF. CDR3 coding DNA: TGTGCCAGTCGACTGAAGGGGAACACTGAAGCTTTCTTT.

This clone turned up a few times. This sequence joins TRBV6-1 and TRBJ1-6; D not resolved. This CDR3 is built from 13 residues. V was shortened by 2 bases and J by 10 bases, with 9 bases between the two germline ends. The V gene's germline CDR1 is MNHNS and CDR2 SASEGT. The DNA of the CDR3 is TGTGCCAGCAGTGAACGAGGCGAATCACCCCTCCACTTT. Encoded protein: CASSERGESPLHF.

V usage is TRBV7-3 and J usage is TRBJ2-7, with 11 bases lining up with TRBD1. V dropped 4 bases and J dropped 3; count of bases not matched to a gene: 5. The V gene's germline CDR1 is SGHTA and CDR2 FQGTGA. The CDR3 contains 15 residues. DNA for the CDR3: TGTGCCAGCAGCTCCGGGACAGGGGGTCTCTACGAGCAGTACTTC. Translating gives CASSSGTGGLYEQYF.

This clone has just a few counts. This chain uses TRBV20-1 with TRBJ1-1; the D gene is possibly TRBD1 (6 bases). This CDR3 has 14 amino acids. V lost 3 bases to trimming and J lost 1 base, with 12 bases between them. The V gene's germline CDR1 is DFQATT and CDR2 SNEGSKA (reference sequence). CDR3 loop: CSASTGKGNTEAFF. The CDR3 DNA sequence: TGCAGTGCTAGTACAGGGAAGGGGAACACTGAAGCTTTCTTT.

As for this clone: One end of the junction is discordant with germline, which a read error may explain. The gene calls are TRBV7-3 and TRBJ1-2; D unclear. The CDR3 length is 13 residues. Germline CDR1 is SGHTA and CDR2 is FQGTGA. Here the CDR3 DNA reads TGTGCCAGCAGCTTAAGATCCTACCGGGCCCAAGGCTTC. It is translated as CASSLRSYRAQGF.

The chain combines TRBV18 with TRBJ2-7; the D gene could be TRBD1 or TRBD2 (5 bases each). V dropped 8 bases and J dropped 0 bases, with 14 bases sitting between them. This CDR3 is 14 amino acids long. The V gene's germline CDR1 is KGHSH and CDR2 LQKENI. CDR3 in amino acids: CASAGTVSSYEQYF. For the CDR3, the DNA is TGTGCCAGCGCTGGGACGGTGAGCTCCTACGAGCAGTACTTC.

In its sample, this clone was seen once. The rearrangement joins TRBV3-1 to TRBJ2-6; tentative D call: TRBD2 (5 bases). The CDR3 totals 16 residues. V lost 0 bases and J lost 2, with 8 bases in between. CDR1 is LGHDT, CDR2 YNNKEL, per germline (reference sequence). The CDR3 spells CASSQERRAGANVLTF. In DNA form, the CDR3 reads TGTGCCAGCAGCCAAGAAAGGCGGGCTGGGGCCAACGTCCTGACTTTC.

The rearrangement joins TRBV5-1 to TRBJ2-1; 12 bases fit TRBD2. CDR3 length: 15 residues. Germline lookup yields CDR1 SGHRS and CDR2 YFSETQ. Trimming took 5 bases from V and 6 from J; bases not matched to a gene: 6. The CDR3 bases are TGCGCCAGCAGGCCCCTAGCGGGAGGGAGCAATGAGCAGTTCTTC. Translating it yields CASRPLAGGSNEQFF.

V usage is TRBV6-2 or TRBV6-3 and J usage is TRBJ2-7; 10 bases are a match to TRBD1. The CDR3 covers 15 residues. V gave up 5 bases and J gave up 4 bases; unmatched junction bases: 8. Germline CDR1 is MNHEY and CDR2 is SVGEGT. The CDR3, as DNA: TGTGCCAGCAGTCCCAGACAGGGGGCAGGGTACGAGCAGTACTTC. Amino acids: CASSPRQGAGYEQYF.

The rearrangement joins TRBV4-1 to TRBJ1-2; D is uncertain. Per the germline V gene, CDR1 is MGHRA and CDR2 is YSYEKL. Trimming took 0 bases from V and 7 from J, leaving 9 bases between them. This CDR3 region has 13 residues. The CDR3 DNA reads as TGCGCCAGCAGCCAAGATCCCCCCCGTGGCTACACCTTC. Its translation: CASSQDPPRGYTF.